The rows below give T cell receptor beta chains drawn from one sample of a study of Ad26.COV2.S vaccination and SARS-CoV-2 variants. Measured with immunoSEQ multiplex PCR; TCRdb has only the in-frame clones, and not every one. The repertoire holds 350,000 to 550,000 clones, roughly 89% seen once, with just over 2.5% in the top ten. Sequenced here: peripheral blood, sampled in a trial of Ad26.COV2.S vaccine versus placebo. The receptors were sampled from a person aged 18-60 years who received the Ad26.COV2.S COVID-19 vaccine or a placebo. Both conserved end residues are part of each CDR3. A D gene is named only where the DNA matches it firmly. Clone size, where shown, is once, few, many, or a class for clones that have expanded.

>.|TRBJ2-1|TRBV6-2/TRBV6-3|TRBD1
TGTGCCAGCAGTTACTCGAGACAGGGGTACAATGAGCAGTTCTTC
CASSYSRQGYNEQFF
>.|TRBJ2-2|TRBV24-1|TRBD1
TGTGCCACCAGTGATCCAGGACAGGGGGACACCGGGGAGCTGTTTTTT
CATSDPGQGDTGELFF
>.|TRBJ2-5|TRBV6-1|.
TGTGCCAGCAGTGACCGGGCCATGGGAGAGACCCAGTACTTC
CASSDRAMGETQYF
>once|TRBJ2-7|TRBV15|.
TGTGCCACCAGCAGGTGGACTAACTACGAGCAGTACTTC
CATSRWTNYEQYF
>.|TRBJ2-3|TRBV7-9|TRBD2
TGTGCCAGCAGTCTAGCGGGAGTTCGCACAGATACGCAGTATTTT
CASSLAGVRTDTQYF
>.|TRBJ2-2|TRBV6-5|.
TGTGCCAGCACCACGACTAAAAGGTTCGGGGAGCTGTTTTTT
CASTTTKRFGELFF
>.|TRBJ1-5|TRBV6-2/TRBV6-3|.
TGTGCCAGCAGCCGCGACAGGAGCTATAGCAATCAGCCCCAGCATTTT
CASSRDRSYSNQPQHF
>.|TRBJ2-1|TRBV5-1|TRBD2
TGCGCCAGCAGCTCGCTAGCGGCGTACAATGAGCAGTTCTTC
CASSSLAAYNEQFF
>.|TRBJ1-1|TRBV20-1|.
TGCAGTGCTAGTTTGACGATACGTGGGTACACTGAAGCTTTCTTT
CSASLTIRGYTEAFF
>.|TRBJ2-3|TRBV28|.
TGTGCCAGCAGTTTACTTCGGGGGACAGATACGCAGTATTTT
CASSLLRGTDTQYF
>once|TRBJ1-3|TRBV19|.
TGTGCCAGTAGCCGGGCAGCAACATCTGGAAACACCATATATTTT
CASSRAATSGNTIYF